This T cell receptor (beta chain) was sequenced for a study of technical replicates of blood from a few donors. Measured with immunoSEQ multiplex PCR; TCRdb has only the in-frame clones, and not every one. The sample shows under 15,000 clones, about 76% of them seen only once. CDR1 is SQVTM, CDR2 ANQGSEA, per germline. This CDR3 is 11 amino acids long. The V gene end was trimmed by 5 bases and the J gene end by 10 bases; junction bases not matched to a gene: 6. This clone was seen a few times. The sample consisted of PBMCs. The receptor was derived from a human donor in good health. The chain has TRBV29-1 and TRBJ1-1; TRBD1 matches 8 bases. CDR3 DNA: TGCAGCGTTTATGGACAGGGCCGAGCTTTCTTT. It yields the protein CSVYGQGRAFF.